The T cell receptor (beta chain) described here comes from a study of T cell repertoires in cytomegalovirus infection. Overall study results and limits: The response measured ex vivo was dominated by TCR beta clonotypes (HLA-C-restricted and CMV-specific).

TCRdb reanalysed the reads using MiXCR and keeps one entry per CDR3 protein. The sample holds approximately 490,000 distinct CDR3 sequences, about 10% seen once. This clonotype was detected many times. Its target is unknown. Germline assignment: CDR1 SGHTA and CDR2 FQGNSA. With 5 bases removed from V and 4 bases from J, the gap between germline ends came to 16 bases. CDR3 length: 15 amino acids. The gene calls are TRBV7-2 and TRBJ2-3; TRBD1 is a possible D gene (6 bases). The sequencing sample was made of PBMCs. The TCR was taken from a human donor in good health (CMV status not recorded). Some clones in this sample may be carry-over from other donors' samples. CDR3 sequence (DNA): TGTGCCAGCAGCCCCCAGGGGCTAGGCCCAGATACGCAGTATTTT. Translated: CASSPQGLGPDTQYF.